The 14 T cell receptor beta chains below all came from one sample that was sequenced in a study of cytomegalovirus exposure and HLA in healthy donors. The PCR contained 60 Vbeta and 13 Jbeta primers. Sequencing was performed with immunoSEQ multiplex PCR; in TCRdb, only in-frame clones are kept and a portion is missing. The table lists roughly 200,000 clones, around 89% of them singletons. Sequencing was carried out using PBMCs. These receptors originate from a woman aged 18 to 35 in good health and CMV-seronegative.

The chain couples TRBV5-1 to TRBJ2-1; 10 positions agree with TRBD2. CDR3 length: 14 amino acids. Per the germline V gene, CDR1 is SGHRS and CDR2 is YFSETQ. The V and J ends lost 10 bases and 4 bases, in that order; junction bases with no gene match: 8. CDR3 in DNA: TGCGCCGGCTCTAGCGGGAGTGGGTACAATGAGCAGTTCTTC. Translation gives CAGSSGSGYNEQFF.

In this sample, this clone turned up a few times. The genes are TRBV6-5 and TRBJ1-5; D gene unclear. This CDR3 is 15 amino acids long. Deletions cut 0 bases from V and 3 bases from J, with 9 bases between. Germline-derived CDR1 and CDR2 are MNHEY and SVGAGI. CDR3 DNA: TGTGCCAGCAGTTACTCAGCTTCCCCCAATCAGCCCCAGCATTTT. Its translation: CASSYSASPNQPQHF.

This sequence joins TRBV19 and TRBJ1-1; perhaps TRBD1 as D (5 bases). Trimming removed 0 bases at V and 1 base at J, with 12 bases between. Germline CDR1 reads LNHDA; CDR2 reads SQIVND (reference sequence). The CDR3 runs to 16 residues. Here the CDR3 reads CASSIEGRPTNTEAFF. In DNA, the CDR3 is TGTGCCAGTAGTATAGAGGGGCGGCCGACGAACACTGAAGCTTTCTTT.

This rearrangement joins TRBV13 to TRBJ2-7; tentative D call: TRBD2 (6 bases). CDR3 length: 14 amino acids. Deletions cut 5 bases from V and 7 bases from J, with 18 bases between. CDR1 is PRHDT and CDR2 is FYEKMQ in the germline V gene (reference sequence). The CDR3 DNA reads TGTGCCAGCAGCCCGGGACTCCCAGGCGTGGAGCAGTACTTC. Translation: CASSPGLPGVEQYF.

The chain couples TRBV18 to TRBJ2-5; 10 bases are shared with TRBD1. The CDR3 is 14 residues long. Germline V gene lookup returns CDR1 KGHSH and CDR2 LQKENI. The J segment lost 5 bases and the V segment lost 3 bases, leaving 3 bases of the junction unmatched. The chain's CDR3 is CASSPGTGVETQYF. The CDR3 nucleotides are TGTGCCAGCTCACCCGGGACAGGGGTGGAGACCCAGTACTTC.

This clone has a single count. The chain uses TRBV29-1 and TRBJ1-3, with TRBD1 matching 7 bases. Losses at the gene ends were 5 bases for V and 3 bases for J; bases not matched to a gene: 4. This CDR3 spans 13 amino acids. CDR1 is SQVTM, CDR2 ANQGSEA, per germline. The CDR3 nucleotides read TGCAGCGTTCGGACAGGCGGTGGAAACACCATATATTTT. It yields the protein CSVRTGGGNTIYF.

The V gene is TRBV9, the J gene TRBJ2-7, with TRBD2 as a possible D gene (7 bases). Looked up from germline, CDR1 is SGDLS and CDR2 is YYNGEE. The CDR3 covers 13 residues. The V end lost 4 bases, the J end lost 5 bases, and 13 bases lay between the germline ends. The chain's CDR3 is CASSRGAGHEQYF. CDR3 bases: TGTGCCAGCAGCCGGGGGGCCGGTCACGAGCAGTACTTC. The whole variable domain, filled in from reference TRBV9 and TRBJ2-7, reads DSGVTQTPKHLITATGQRVTLRCSPRSGDLSVYWYQQSLDQGLQFLIQYYNGEERAKGNILERFSAQQFPDLHSELNLSSLELGDSALYFCASSRGAGHEQYFGPGTRLTVT.

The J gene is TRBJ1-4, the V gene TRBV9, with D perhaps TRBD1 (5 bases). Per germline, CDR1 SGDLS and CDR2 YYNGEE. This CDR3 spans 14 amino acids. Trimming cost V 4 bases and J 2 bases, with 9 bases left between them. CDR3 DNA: TGTGCCAGCAGCCCGCGACAGACTAATGAAAAACTGTTTTTT. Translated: CASSPRQTNEKLFF.

The CDR3 nucleotides are TGTGCCAGCAGCAAATCCAGGGGGGAGACGTACGAGCAGTACTTC. This codes for CASSKSRGETYEQYF. V is TRBV21-1 and J is TRBJ2-7; the DNA was not used to check the table's D call, TRBD1. TRBV21-1 is recorded as a pseudogene. This CDR3 comprises 15 residues.

The CDR3 protein is CASTQSRGASSYEQYF. As DNA, the CDR3 is TGCGCCAGCACCCAGTCCCGGGGGGCTAGCTCCTACGAGCAGTACTTC. The rearrangement uses TRBV4-1 and TRBJ2-7; maybe TRBD2 (7 bases). The V and J ends lost 7 bases and 0 bases respectively, with 19 bases between them. CDR3 length equals 16 residues. CDR1 is MGHRA, CDR2 YSYEKL, per germline.

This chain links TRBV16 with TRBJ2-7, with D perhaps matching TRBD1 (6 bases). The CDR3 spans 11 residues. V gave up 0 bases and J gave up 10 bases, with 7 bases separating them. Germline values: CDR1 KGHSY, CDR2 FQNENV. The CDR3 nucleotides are TGTGCCAGCAGCCAATCTGGGGGCCAGTACTTC. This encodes CASSQSGGQYF.

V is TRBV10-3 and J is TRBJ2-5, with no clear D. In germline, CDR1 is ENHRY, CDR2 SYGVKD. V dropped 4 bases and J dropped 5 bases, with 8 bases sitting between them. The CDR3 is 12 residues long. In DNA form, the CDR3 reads TGTGCCATCAGTGCGGGTGGGGAGACCCAGTACTTC. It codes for CAISAGGETQYF.

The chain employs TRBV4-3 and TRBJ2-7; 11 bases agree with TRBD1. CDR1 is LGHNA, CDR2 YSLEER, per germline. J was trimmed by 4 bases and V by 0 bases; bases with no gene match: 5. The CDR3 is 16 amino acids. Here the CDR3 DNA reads TGCGCCAGCAGCCAAGACCGGGGGACAGGGGGTTACGAGCAGTACTTC. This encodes CASSQDRGTGGYEQYF.

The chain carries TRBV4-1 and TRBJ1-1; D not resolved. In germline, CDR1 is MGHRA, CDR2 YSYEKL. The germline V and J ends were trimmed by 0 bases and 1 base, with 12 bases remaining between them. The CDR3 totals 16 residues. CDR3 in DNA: TGCGCCAGCAGCCAAGACCGACAAGTAACGAACACTGAAGCTTTCTTT. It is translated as CASSQDRQVTNTEAFF.